The rows below give T cell receptor beta chains drawn from one sample of a study of control samples from healthy donors and cancer patients. Clones were read by immunoSEQ multiplex PCR, and TCRdb kept only the in-frame ones, dropping some. Among 120,000 or so clones, less than 95% were seen once, and the ten largest hold roughly 8.6%. The sample comprised blood. The receptors stem from a man aged 18 to 29 in good health. Each CDR3 is given with its conserved first and last residue. The D gene is left open where the match is weak. Size is stated for part of the rows, as once, few or many counts, or as a class when the clone is expanded.

TRBV18	-	TRBJ2-7	-	TGTGCCAGCTCACCAACGGCTGGGACCTACGAGCAGTACTTC	CASSPTAGTYEQYF
TRBV6-1	-	TRBJ1-6	few	TGTGCCAGCAGTGAAGGGGCGCTGCCACCCCTCCACTTT	CASSEGALPPLHF
TRBV4-2	TRBD1	TRBJ1-4	-	TGTGCCAGCAGCCAAGGACAGGGATCAGGTGAAAAACTGTTTTTT	CASSQGQGSGEKLFF
TRBV6-1	-	TRBJ2-7	-	TGTGCCAGCAGTGAAGCCCCAGGGCCGATTAGCTCCTACGAGCAGTACTTC	CASSEAPGPISSYEQYF
TRBV28	TRBD1	TRBJ2-1	-	TGTGCCAGCAGTCCCCCCGGGACAGGGGGGAAGTTCTTC	CASSPPGTGGKFF
TRBV12-3/TRBV12-4	-	TRBJ1-1	-	TGTGCCAGCAGTTTGGGGGGAGATACTGAAGCTTTCTTT	CASSLGGDTEAFF
TRBV9	-	TRBJ1-6	-	TGTGCCAGCAGCGTAGATTGCGGTCTGTATAATTCACCCCTCCACTTT	CASSVDCGLYNSPLHF
TRBV4-1	TRBD1	TRBJ1-1	-	TGCGCCAGCAGCCACCTTTTAAGAGGGACAGGCCACCTTTTGGAGGCTTTCTTT	CASSHLLRGTGHLLEAFF
TRBV30	-	TRBJ1-3	-	TGTGCCTGGAGTGTATGGGGGGGCTCTGGAAACACCATATATTTT	CAWSVWGGSGNTIYF
TRBV25-1	TRBD1	TRBJ2-6	-	TGTGCCAGCAGTGCCCGGACAGGGGGTAGCTCTGGGGCCAACGTCCTGACTTTC	CASSARTGGSSGANVLTF
TRBV11-1	TRBD2	TRBJ2-1	-	TGTGCCAGCAGCGGAGGACTAGCGGGACCCAAACGGGAGCAGTTCTTC	CASSGGLAGPKREQFF
TRBV28	TRBD1	TRBJ1-5	-	TGTGCCAGCAGTCGTGGGGACAGAGGATATAGCAATCAGCCCCAGCATTTT	CASSRGDRGYSNQPQHF
TRBV5-1	TRBD2	TRBJ2-5	-	TGCGCCAGCAGTCCGCCCCTAGCGGGGTCTTCTGAGACCCAGTACTTC	CASSPPLAGSSETQYF
TRBV4-1	TRBD1	TRBJ1-5	-	TGCGCCAGCAGCCAGACCTTGCGGACAGGTGATAGCAATCAGCCCCAGCATTTT	CASSQTLRTGDSNQPQHF
TRBV6-6	-	TRBJ1-3	once	TGTGCCAGCCTCGGGGCCGGAAACACCATATATTTT	CASLGAGNTIYF
TRBV6-5	-	TRBJ2-7	-	TGTGCCAGCAGTCGGGGCTCCTACGAGCAGTACTTC	CASSRGSYEQYF
TRBV27	TRBD1	TRBJ1-2	-	TGTGCCAGCAGTAGGTTTCAGGGGGCGAGGGCTGGCTACACCTTC	CASSRFQGARAGYTF
TRBV7-9	TRBD1	TRBJ1-1	-	TGTGCCAGCAGCCCACGGACAGGGGGCGCGAACACTGAAGCTTTCTTT	CASSPRTGGANTEAFF
TRBV4-1	TRBD2	TRBJ2-3	-	TGCGCCAGCAGCCAAGATCCTCCCACTAGCGTACGTATGAGGCAGTATTTT	CASSQDPPTSVRMRQYF
TRBV7-4	TRBD2	TRBJ2-5	-	TGTGCCACCCCCCCCACTAGCGGCGAGACCCAGTACTTC	CATPPTSGETQYF
TRBV25-1	-	TRBJ1-1	-	TGTGCCAGCAGTGAAACGGTTAGGCAGGACAAGAACACTGAAGCTTTCTTT	CASSETVRQDKNTEAFF
TRBV25-1	TRBD1	TRBJ1-3	-	TGTGCCAGCAGACAGGGGTCTGGAAACACCATATATTTT	CASRQGSGNTIYF
TRBV5-1	-	TRBJ2-3	-	TGCGCCAGCAGCTTGACGGGGGCGGGGAACCCCTTGGATACGCAGTATTTT	CASSLTGAGNPLDTQYF
TRBV20-1	-	TRBJ1-1	-	TGCAGTGCTAGGGCCCCTCGGAGGGCTTTCTTT	CSARAPRRAFF
TRBV5-4	TRBD1	TRBJ2-1	-	TGTGCCAGCAGCTGGACAGGGAATGAGCAGTTCTTC	CASSWTGNEQFF
TRBV18	-	TRBJ1-3	-	TGTGCCAGCAACACCGGCTCTGGAAACACCATATATTTT	CASNTGSGNTIYF